A selection of T cell receptor beta chains follows, all from one sample in a study of shared clonotypes between healthy human individuals. Profiling relied on immunoSEQ multiplex PCR, and the TCRdb table lists in-frame clones only, not all of them. Of about 1.5 million clones in the sample, 95% to 99% were seen once. The sample was naive CD4+ T cells sorted from blood. The receptors come from a man aged 25 to 45 in good health. Both conserved end residues are part of each CDR3. Size tells how often a clone was seen (once, few, many) or the class of an expanded clone, and some rows leave it out.

j_call v_call cdr3_length clone_size cdr3_aa
TRBJ2-1 TRBV30 15 . CAWRIIGISYNEQFF
TRBJ2-1 TRBV7-3 14 . CASSLTYQANEQFF
TRBJ1-1 TRBV28 16 . CASSLTWLPGNTEAFF
TRBJ2-7 TRBV2 15 . CASGGRTARSYEQYF
TRBJ2-1 TRBV2 13 . CASNPFVMNEQFF
TRBJ2-7 TRBV30 13 . CAWMEARGREQYF
TRBJ1-2 TRBV25-1 13 . CASSEAGLEGYTF
TRBJ2-7 TRBV19 16 . CASSIAGVWSSYEQYF
TRBJ2-7 TRBV5-6 15 once CASSLTVASGYEQYF
TRBJ1-4 TRBV19 16 . CASSIATDRVHEKLFF
TRBJ1-5 TRBV5-6 16 . CASSPGQGAPDQPQHF
TRBJ1-2 TRBV5-4 12 once CASSSRTGNYTF
TRBJ2-1 TRBV7-9 11 . CASRRNNEQFF
TRBJ2-5 TRBV5-1 16 . CASSPDRLAGRETQYF
TRBJ2-5 TRBV7-9 14 . CASSLQAQWETQYF
TRBJ1-2 TRBV2 13 . CASQDSRAYGYTF
TRBJ2-1 TRBV7-6 18 . CASSSRPAAGTMYNEQFF
TRBJ2-2 TRBV4-1 16 . CASSQVLAGVSGELFF
TRBJ1-3 TRBV7-9 15 . CASSLRGAPGNTIYF
TRBJ2-7 TRBV9 14 . CASSVGTAGYEQYF
TRBJ2-7 TRBV7-9 14 . CASSSRIESYEQYF
TRBJ2-1 TRBV19 18 . CASSIDQGQGPVYNEQFF
TRBJ2-7 TRBV5-6 13 . CASSFSRWEEQYF
TRBJ2-7 TRBV9 15 . CASSVLGDPTYEQYF
TRBJ2-1 TRBV18 15 . CASSVAGFSYNEQFF
TRBJ2-2 TRBV5-1 13 . CASSLDYGGELFF
TRBJ1-2 TRBV7-9 16 . CASVNRRGVSNYGYTF
TRBJ2-3 TRBV5-4 19 once CASSPGQGLAGSGTDTQYF
TRBJ2-5 TRBV9 13 . CASSVDPGETQYF
TRBJ2-5 TRBV11-3 13 . CASSQWGAETQYF
TRBJ2-1 TRBV28 14 . CASSSGGSYNEQFF
TRBJ1-5 TRBV27 15 . CASRLRDRGNQPQHF
TRBJ2-7 TRBV5-1 14 . CASSLRYGSYEQYF
TRBJ2-3 TRBV4-1 15 . CASSQQTGPTDTQYF
TRBJ2-2 TRBV5-1 15 once CASSSYGTSGGELFF
TRBJ1-2 TRBV27 13 . CASRRTGVEGYTF
TRBJ2-7 TRBV5-4 15 . CASSSRTSGSYEQYF
TRBJ1-3 TRBV18 13 once CASSPFPGNTIYF
TRBJ2-1 TRBV18 15 . CASSPLQGAGREQFF
TRBJ2-3 TRBV11-2 16 . CASSLTYRVRTDTQYF
TRBJ1-2 TRBV5-1 16 . CASSLASQGSNYGYTF
TRBJ2-5 TRBV9 15 . CASSVEGGYQETQYF
TRBJ1-1 TRBV29-1 13 . CSVDRGADTEAFF
TRBJ1-2 TRBV19 16 . CASSWWTDIANYGYTF
TRBJ2-5 TRBV30 16 . CAWSVPTGGRRETQYF
TRBJ1-1 TRBV5-1 13 . CASSLQGSTEAFF
TRBJ2-7 TRBV5-6 15 . CASSDRLAGDYEQYF
TRBJ2-7 TRBV29-1 12 . CSAGLVGYEQYF
TRBJ2-1 TRBV4-3 18 . CASSPSPRGGTSYNEQFF
TRBJ2-7 TRBV6-6 11 . CASNGFYEQYF
TRBJ2-1 TRBV6-1 14 . CASGPRQGRNEQFF
TRBJ2-1 TRBV5-4 11 . CASSLENEQFF
TRBJ2-5 TRBV5-4 13 . CASSLKGVETQYF
TRBJ2-7 TRBV23-1 14 . CASSHPGQPYEQYF
TRBJ2-7 TRBV28 15 . CASSKWGYSVGEQYF
TRBJ2-5 TRBV21-1 12 . CASSNPSETQYF
TRBJ2-3 TRBV4-3 14 . CASSRGQATDTQYF
TRBJ2-5 TRBV5-1 13 . CASSLIGSETQYF
TRBJ2-7 TRBV15 16 . CATSTTGLKPSYEQYF